The 12 T cell receptor beta chains given below trace back to one sample, sequenced in a study of T cells after posttransplantation cyclophosphamide. A marrow graft followed busulfan-fludarabine conditioning, with cyclophosphamide on days +3 and +4. This table comes from immunoSEQ multiplex PCR, and its TCRdb copy is limited to in-frame clones, with some not included. Observed in the sample are 1,700 or so clones, none of them singletons. Sequencing was performed on PBMCs, taken 32 days after allogeneic stem cell transplant with posttransplant cyclophosphamide. The receptors were gathered from a female patient in her thirties or forties who received an allogeneic stem cell transplant from a related donor, was CMV-positive, and had no GVHD. Among the T cells, some may be from the graft donor.

This clone was observed many times. The chain combines TRBV5-6 with TRBJ2-7; 7 nucleotides align to TRBD1. Germline CDR1 is SGHDT and CDR2 is YYEEEE. The V gene end was trimmed by 4 bases and the J gene end by 7 bases; junction bases not matched to a gene: 17. CDR3 length: 16 residues. The DNA for the CDR3 is TGTGCCAGCAGCGGGATCGACAGGGCCCTATCGGGTGAGCAGTACTTC. This codes for CASSGIDRALSGEQYF. The full variable domain, completed using reference TRBV5-6 and TRBJ2-7, is DAGVTQSPTHLIKTRGQQVTLRCSPKSGHDTVSWYQQALGQGPQFIFQYYEEEERQRGNFPDRFSGHQFPNYSSELNVNALLLGDSALYLCASSGIDRALSGEQYFGPGTRLTVT.

This clone was seen many times. V is TRBV5-6 and J is TRBJ2-2, with 11 bases fitting TRBD1. The J segment lost 4 bases and the V segment lost 2 bases, leaving 4 bases of the junction unmatched. Germline CDR1 is SGHDT and CDR2 is YYEEEE. The CDR3 spans 16 residues. The CDR3 loop reads CASSLPGQGVTGELFF. Written as DNA, the CDR3 is TGTGCCAGCAGCTTACCGGGACAGGGGGTCACCGGGGAGCTGTTTTTT. The whole variable domain, remainder taken from reference TRBV5-6 and TRBJ2-2, is DAGVTQSPTHLIKTRGQQVTLRCSPKSGHDTVSWYQQALGQGPQFIFQYYEEEERQRGNFPDRFSGHQFPNYSSELNVNALLLGDSALYLCASSLPGQGVTGELFFGEGSRLTVL.

By its share, this clone is medium-sized. The gene calls are TRBV19 and TRBJ2-1; 13 bases fit TRBD2. The length of the CDR3 is 15 residues. V was clipped by 1 base and J by 10 bases; unmatched bases: 4. CDR1 LNHDA and CDR2 SQIVND come from the germline V gene (reference sequence). CDR3 nucleotide sequence: TGTGCCAGTAGTATAGGCCGACTAGCGGGGGGAGAGCAGTTCTTC. Encoded protein: CASSIGRLAGGEQFF.

In this sample, this clone is medium-sized (0.01 to 0.1%). The gene calls are TRBV29-1 and TRBJ2-1; D perhaps matches TRBD1 (6 bases). Germline V gene lookup returns CDR1 SQVTM and CDR2 ANQGSEA. Trimming shortened V by 2 bases and J by 3 bases, and 8 bases separated the two germline ends. The CDR3 is made up of 13 amino acids. This CDR3 is CSVERDNYNEQFF. CDR3 nucleotide sequence: TGCAGCGTTGAACGGGACAACTACAATGAGCAGTTCTTC.

This clone was counted ten times or more. CDR3 amino acids: CASSGKQGLSNQPQHF. DNA of the CDR3: TGTGCCAGCAGTGGTAAACAGGGGTTGAGCAATCAGCCCCAGCATTTT. The chain has TRBV7-2 and TRBJ1-5; 7 positions agree with TRBD1. This CDR3 contains 16 residues. From germline, CDR1 is SGHTA and CDR2 FQGNSA. V dropped 6 bases and J dropped 1; count of bases not matched to a gene: 9.

This clone occurred many times. The V gene is TRBV11-2, the J gene TRBJ2-7; D perhaps matches TRBD2 (7 bases). Germline V gives CDR1 SGHAT, CDR2 FQNNGV. The CDR3 runs to 14 residues. Trimming removed 5 bases at V and 5 bases at J, with 16 bases between. The CDR3 DNA follows: TGTGCCAGCAGCCCCTTGAGGGGGGGCAACGAGCAGTACTTC. Protein product: CASSPLRGGNEQYF.

This clone is medium-sized within its sample. The J gene is TRBJ1-2, the V gene TRBV19; a weak D match, TRBD1 (6 bases). Germline CDR1 reads LNHDA; CDR2 reads SQIVND (reference sequence). This CDR3 region has 16 residues. V shed 5 bases and J shed 2 bases, with 18 bases lying between them. The CDR3 here is CASSPLLDRHNYGYTF. The CDR3 DNA follows: TGTGCCAGTAGTCCCCTTTTGGACAGACACAACTATGGCTACACCTTC. The full variable domain, in which reference TRBV19 and TRBJ1-2 provide the parts outside the CDR3, is DGGITQSPKYLFRKEGQNVTLSCEQNLNHDAMYWYRQDPGQGLRLIYYSQIVNDFQKGDIAEGYSVSREKKESFPLTVTSAQKNPTAFYLCASSPLLDRHNYGYTFGSGTRLTVV.

In its sample, this clone was seen many times. The chain employs TRBV24-1 and TRBJ2-5, with 7 bases identical to TRBD2. Germline V gene data show CDR1 as KGHDR and CDR2 as SFDVKD. CDR3 length: 14 amino acids. J gave up 2 bases and V 4 bases, and 3 bases lay outside the gene matches. The CDR3 DNA reads TGTGCCACCAGTGAAACCGGGGGGCAAGAGACCCAGTACTTC. Amino acids: CATSETGGQETQYF.

The V call is TRBV6-5, the J call TRBJ2-3; 12 nucleotides agree with TRBD2. CDR3 length equals 15 residues. V dropped 6 bases and J dropped 1; count of bases not matched to a gene: 2. Looked up from germline, CDR1 is MNHEY and CDR2 is SVGAGI. The CDR3 is CASRGLAGGTDTQYF. CDR3 nucleotides: TGTGCCAGCAGGGGACTAGCGGGCGGCACAGATACGCAGTATTTT.

By its share, this clone is medium-sized. The chain uses TRBV5-4 and TRBJ2-1; 7 nucleotides line up with TRBD1. CDR1 is SGHNT, CDR2 YYREEE, per germline (reference sequence). The CDR3 has 14 residues. Trimming at V came to 4 bases and at J to 4 bases, leaving 5 bases not matched to a gene. The CDR3 DNA follows: TGTGCCAGCAGCCGAGGGGACAGATACAATGAGCAGTTCTTC. Protein sequence: CASSRGDRYNEQFF. Complete variable domain (other parts from reference TRBV5-4 and TRBJ2-1): ETGVTQSPTHLIKTRGQQVTLRCSSQSGHNTVSWYQQALGQGPQFIFQYYREEENGRGNFPPRFSGLQFPNYSSELNVNALELDDSALYLCASSRGDRYNEQFFGPGTRLTVL.

There are many counts of this clone. The rearrangement links TRBV19 to TRBJ1-1, with D possibly TRBD1 on 5 matching bases. The CDR3 is made up of 13 amino acids. Trimming took 6 bases from V and 0 from J, leaving 8 bases between them. Germline loops: CDR1 LNHDA, CDR2 SQIVND (reference sequence). CDR3 sequence reads: CASRQGLNTEAFF. The CDR3 nucleotides read TGTGCCAGTAGGCAGGGATTGAACACTGAAGCTTTCTTT.

This clone was detected ten times or more. The chain joins TRBV29-1 to TRBJ2-2; 8 bases align to TRBD2. CDR1 and CDR2 from the germline V gene are SQVTM and ANQGSEA. V trimming: 6 bases; J trimming: 1 base; junction bases outside the gene matches: 7. The CDR3 spans 15 residues. CDR3 in amino acids: CSVSIAGQNTGELFF. The CDR3 DNA reads TGCAGCGTCTCGATAGCGGGGCAGAACACCGGGGAGCTGTTTTTT.